The clone carrying this T cell receptor (beta chain) came up once. One junction end does not reproduce the germline sequence, and a read error may be involved. The CDR3 spans 13 residues. Germline CDR1 MGHRA, CDR2 YSYEKL. These data come from a study of beta chain features in type 1 diabetes. Cells sorted by CD45RO/CCR7/CD25/CD127/CD95/CD27 comprised CD4+ naive, central memory, regulatory and stem cell-like memory cells. Reverse transcribing all isolated RNA meant expressed TCRB transcripts were sequenced. The table came from immunoSEQ multiplex PCR; TCRdb's copy has only in-frame clones and leaves some out. Here the sample spans 310,000 or so clones, less than 9.5% being singletons.

The chain joins TRBV4-1 to TRBJ1-5; unclear D gene. This TCR was recovered from a woman aged 18-29 years in good health. Sequenced: central memory CD4+ T cells from blood. The CDR3 protein is CASSLVSNQPQHF. CDR3 DNA sequence: TGTGCCAGCAGCTTAGTAAGCAATCAGCCCCAGCATTTT.